A single sample gave rise to the 16 T cell receptor beta chains below, sequenced in a study of Graves' ophthalmopathy and Graves' hyperthyroidism. RNA transcripts served as template for amplifying TCR beta CDR3 sequences. HTBI primers served in a first-round RT-PCR, which a second-round multiplex PCR followed. TCRdb re-analysed the multiplex PCR reads in MiXCR, keeping a single row per CDR3 protein. The table records hundreds of thousands of distinct CDR3 sequences, 22% of them present only once. The sample was peripheral blood. The receptors originated from a woman aged 18-29 years with stable Graves' hyperthyroidism. Some clones in this sample may be carry-over from other donors' samples.

This clonotype appeared many times. This chain connects TRBV7-2 to TRBJ2-2, with D tentatively TRBD2 (5 bases). V lost 4 bases and J 1 base, leaving 22 bases between the germline ends. This CDR3 has 19 amino acids. Germline V gives CDR1 SGHTA, CDR2 FQGNSA. CDR3 DNA: TGTGCCAGCAGCTACACACAAATAGCGCCTAGTGAGAACACCGGGGAGCTGTTTTTT. It encodes CASSYTQIAPSENTGELFF.

Many counts were recorded for this clonotype. V gene TRBV15 combines with J gene TRBJ1-1, with D unresolved. CDR3 length: 15 residues. V was pared by 2 bases and J by 5 bases, with 15 bases between. Germline lookup yields CDR1 LNHNV and CDR2 YYDKDF (reference sequence). CDR3 in DNA: TGTGCCACCAGCAGATCTGCGTTGTTGGGGACTGAAGCTTTCTTT. It yields the protein CATSRSALLGTEAFF.

This clonotype was counted many times. J is TRBJ1-1 and V is TRBV19; 8 nucleotides agree with TRBD1. The CDR3 is 13 amino acids. J lost 5 bases, V lost 4 bases, and 3 bases had no gene match. Germline V gene lookup returns CDR1 LNHDA and CDR2 SQIVND (reference sequence). The CDR3 is CASSTTGDTEAFF. In DNA, the CDR3 is TGTGCCAGTAGTACGACAGGGGATACTGAAGCTTTCTTT.

The chain joins TRBV7-2 to TRBJ1-3, with D unresolved. CDR1 SGHTA and CDR2 FQGNSA come from the germline V gene. Trimming took off 5 bases at V and 10 bases at J, with 21 bases between the two ends. The CDR3 is made up of 15 amino acids. CDR3 nucleotides: TGTGCCAGCAGCCAGAGGCTAGCGGCTCTACAGACCATATATTTT. Amino acids: CASSQRLAALQTIYF.

V gene TRBV9 combines with J gene TRBJ2-5; 9 nucleotides agree with TRBD2. In germline, CDR1 is SGDLS, CDR2 YYNGEE. This CDR3 spans 15 amino acids. V dropped 0 bases and J dropped 4; count of bases not matched to a gene: 4. CDR3 bases: TGTGCCAGCAGCGTAGGTAGCGGGAGATTAGAGACCCAGTACTTC. This sequence encodes CASSVGSGRLETQYF.

V gene TRBV28 combines with J gene TRBJ2-7; weak D call: TRBD2 (6 bases). Germline CDR1 reads MDHEN; CDR2 reads SYDVKM. The CDR3 consists of 16 residues. The ends were cut back, 1 base at V and 2 bases at J, with 15 bases in the middle. CDR3 amino acids: CASSLSHPGTPYEQYF. CDR3 nucleotides: TGTGCCAGCAGTTTATCCCATCCCGGGACTCCCTACGAGCAGTACTTC.

The chain has TRBV10-3 and TRBJ1-5; weak D call: TRBD1 (6 bases). V was trimmed by 3 bases and J by 2 bases, leaving 14 bases between them. Per the germline V gene, CDR1 is ENHRY and CDR2 is SYGVKD. The CDR3 covers 16 residues. CDR3 region: CAISDSTGYGNQPQHF. CDR3 nucleotide sequence: TGTGCCATCAGTGATTCAACAGGGTACGGCAATCAGCCCCAGCATTTT.

This clonotype was found many times. This chain joins TRBV18 and TRBJ1-6, with a possible D match to TRBD1 (5 bases). CDR1 is KGHSH, CDR2 LQKENI, per germline. The V gene lost 4 bases and the J gene lost 2 bases, with 15 bases spanning the gap. The CDR3 spans 17 residues. This CDR3 reads CASSLDRSNTYNSPLHF. CDR3 coding DNA: TGTGCCAGCTCACTCGACAGATCGAACACCTATAATTCACCCCTCCACTTT.

This clonotype showed up just a few times. The chain joins TRBV4-1 to TRBJ1-3; D may be TRBD1 (5 bases). V was cut by 4 bases and J by 3 bases, with 19 bases left in between. This CDR3 is 17 amino acids long. Germline-derived CDR1 and CDR2 are MGHRA and YSYEKL. The CDR3 bases are TGCGCCAGCAGCCCTTGGGGCCCCGTGGGCTATGGAAACACCATATATTTT. Translation: CASSPWGPVGYGNTIYF.

This CDR3 reads CASSPPQGRANYGYTF. CDR3 DNA: TGCGCCAGCAGCCCGCCACAGGGCAGAGCTAACTATGGCTACACCTTC. The chain couples TRBV5-1 to TRBJ1-2; TRBD1 might be the D (6 bases). This CDR3 has 16 amino acids. Per germline, CDR1 SGHRS and CDR2 YFSETQ. The V gene lost 4 bases and the J gene lost 0 bases, with 16 bases spanning the gap.

This chain joins TRBV18 and TRBJ2-7; 8 nucleotides align to TRBD1. V was pared by 5 bases and J by 1 base, with 13 bases of the junction left unmatched. This CDR3 spans 17 amino acids. Looked up from germline, CDR1 is KGHSH and CDR2 is LQKENI. The CDR3 spells CASSSYAGGGSSYEQYF. The CDR3 DNA is TGTGCCAGCTCATCATACGCAGGGGGCGGTAGTTCCTACGAGCAGTACTTC.

Ten or more counts support this clonotype. This chain links TRBV4-1 with TRBJ2-7; 7 positions match TRBD1. V gave up 3 bases and J gave up 2 bases; unmatched junction bases: 10. CDR3 length: 16 amino acids. Germline CDR1 is MGHRA and CDR2 is YSYEKL. CDR3 sequence: CASSHHQGVMAYEQYF. The CDR3 nucleotides read TGCGCCAGCAGCCATCACCAGGGGGTCATGGCCTACGAGCAGTACTTC.

This clonotype was recorded at least ten times. CDR3: CASSLTNRGPTEAFF. The CDR3 coding sequence is TGTGCCAGCAGTCTAACGAACAGGGGGCCTACTGAAGCTTTCTTT. The chain is built from TRBV12-3 or TRBV12-4 and TRBJ1-1, with 9 bases lining up with TRBD1. J gave up 5 bases and V 5 bases, and 9 bases lay outside the gene matches. The CDR3 is made up of 15 amino acids.

This clonotype was detected a few times. The V gene is TRBV11-2, the J gene TRBJ2-2, with TRBD2 matching over 10 bases. The junction had 7 bases not matched to a gene; V was cut back by 7 bases and J by 5 bases. The CDR3 loop spans 15 amino acids. In germline, CDR1 is SGHAT, CDR2 FQNNGV. The CDR3 spells CASIIGLAETGELFF. In DNA, the CDR3 is TGTGCCAGCATCATTGGACTAGCGGAAACCGGGGAGCTGTTTTTT.

This clonotype was observed at least ten times. The chain carries TRBV9 and TRBJ1-1; D uncertain. The V gene's germline CDR1 is SGDLS and CDR2 YYNGEE. The CDR3 length is 15 residues. Trimming cost V 0 bases and J 4 bases, with 13 bases left between them. CDR3: CASSVEGRSSTEAFF. The CDR3 bases are TGTGCCAGCAGCGTAGAGGGCAGGAGTAGCACTGAAGCTTTCTTT.

The chain is built from TRBV11-2 and TRBJ1-5, with D unclear. The CDR3 length is 15 residues. V lost 5 bases and J lost 0, with 11 bases in between. Germline lookup yields CDR1 SGHAT and CDR2 FQNNGV. CDR3 residues: CASSLRKGSNQPQHF. The DNA for the CDR3 is TGTGCCAGCAGCCTAAGGAAGGGTAGCAATCAGCCCCAGCATTTT.